The T cell receptor (beta chain) described here comes from a study of T cell changes during pregnancy in multiple sclerosis. The CDR3 is 16 residues long. J gave up 4 bases and V 3 bases, and 8 bases lay outside the gene matches. From germline, CDR1 is LNHNV and CDR2 YYDKDF (reference sequence). The table came from immunoSEQ multiplex PCR; TCRdb's copy has only in-frame clones and leaves some out. This sample has about 70,000 clones, with 90% to 95% found just once. The J gene is TRBJ2-5, the V gene TRBV15; 10 nucleotides line up with TRBD2. The origin of this receptor is a female donor with multiple sclerosis, enrolled in a pregnancy study. Specimen: peripheral blood, collected in the third trimester of pregnancy. This chain's CDR3 is CATSSWTSGGGETQYF. CDR3 DNA: TGTGCCACCAGCAGTTGGACTAGCGGTGGCGGAGAGACCCAGTACTTC.